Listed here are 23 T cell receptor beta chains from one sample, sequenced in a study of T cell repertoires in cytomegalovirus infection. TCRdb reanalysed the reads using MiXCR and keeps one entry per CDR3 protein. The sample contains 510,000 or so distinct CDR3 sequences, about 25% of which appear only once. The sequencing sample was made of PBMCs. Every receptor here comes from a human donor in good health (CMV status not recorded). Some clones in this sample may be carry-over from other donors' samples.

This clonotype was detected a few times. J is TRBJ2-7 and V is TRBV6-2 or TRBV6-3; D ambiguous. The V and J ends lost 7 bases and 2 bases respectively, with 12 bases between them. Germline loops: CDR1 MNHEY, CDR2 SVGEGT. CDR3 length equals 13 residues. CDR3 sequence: CASTLSPTYEQYF. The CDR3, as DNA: TGTGCCAGCACCTTGTCACCCACCTACGAGCAGTACTTC.

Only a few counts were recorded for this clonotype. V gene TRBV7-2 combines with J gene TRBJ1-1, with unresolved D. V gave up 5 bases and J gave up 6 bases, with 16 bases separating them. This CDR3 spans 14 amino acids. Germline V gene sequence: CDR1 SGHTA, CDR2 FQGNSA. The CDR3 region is CASSPGSRWPEAFF. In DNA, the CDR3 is TGTGCCAGCAGCCCCGGGTCCCGGTGGCCTGAAGCTTTCTTT.

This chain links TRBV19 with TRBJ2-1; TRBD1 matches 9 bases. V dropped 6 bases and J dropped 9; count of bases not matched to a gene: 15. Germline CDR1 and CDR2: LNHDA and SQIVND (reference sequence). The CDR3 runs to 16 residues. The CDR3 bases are TGTGCCAGTAGACCACCGGGACAGGGATTGCGCAGTGAGCAGTTCTTC. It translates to CASRPPGQGLRSEQFF.

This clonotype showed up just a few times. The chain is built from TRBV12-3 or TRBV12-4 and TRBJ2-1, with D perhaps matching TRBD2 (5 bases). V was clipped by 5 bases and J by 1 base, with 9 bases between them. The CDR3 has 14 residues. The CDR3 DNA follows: TGTGCCAGCAGTCACGGAGGTTCCTACAATGAGCAGTTCTTC. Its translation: CASSHGGSYNEQFF.

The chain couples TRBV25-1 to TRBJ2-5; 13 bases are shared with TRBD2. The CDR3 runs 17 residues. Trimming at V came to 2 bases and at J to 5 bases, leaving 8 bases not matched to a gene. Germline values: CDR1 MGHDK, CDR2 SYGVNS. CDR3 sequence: CASSEHRTSGGRETQYF. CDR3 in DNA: TGTGCCAGCAGTGAACATCGGACTAGCGGGGGCCGGGAGACCCAGTACTTC.

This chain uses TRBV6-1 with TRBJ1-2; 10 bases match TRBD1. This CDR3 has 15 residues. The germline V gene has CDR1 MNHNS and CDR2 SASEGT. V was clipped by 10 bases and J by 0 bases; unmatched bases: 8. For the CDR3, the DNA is TGTGCCACCGGACAGGGGGGACCCGCTAACTATGGCTACACCTTC. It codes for CATGQGGPANYGYTF.

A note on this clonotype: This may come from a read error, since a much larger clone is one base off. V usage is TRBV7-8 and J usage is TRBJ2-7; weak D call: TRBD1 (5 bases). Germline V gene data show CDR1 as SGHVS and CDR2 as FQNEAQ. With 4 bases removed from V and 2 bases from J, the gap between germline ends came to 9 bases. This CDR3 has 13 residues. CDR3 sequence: CASSSGITYEQYV. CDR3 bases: TGTGCCAGCAGCTCAGGGATCACCTACGAGCAGTACGTC.

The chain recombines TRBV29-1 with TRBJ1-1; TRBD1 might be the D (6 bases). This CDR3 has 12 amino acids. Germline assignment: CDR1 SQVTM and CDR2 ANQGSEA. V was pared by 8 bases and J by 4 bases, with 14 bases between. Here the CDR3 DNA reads TGCAGCTCCTACTCAGGGGCCACTGAAGCTTTCTTT. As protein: CSSYSGATEAFF.

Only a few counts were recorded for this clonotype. Here the CDR3 reads CASSLGVDRGDYGYTF. CDR3 nucleotides: TGTGCCAGCAGCCTCGGCGTGGACAGGGGGGACTATGGCTACACCTTC. This chain joins TRBV7-2 and TRBJ1-2; 10 bases map to TRBD1. V was clipped by 5 bases and J by 3 bases; unmatched bases: 9. Germline lookup yields CDR1 SGHTA and CDR2 FQGNSA. The CDR3 runs 16 residues.

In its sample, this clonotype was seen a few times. The CDR3 DNA reads TGTGCCAGCACCAAATCCCCGAATGAGCAGTTCTTC. Translating it yields CASTKSPNEQFF. V usage is TRBV6-1 and J usage is TRBJ2-1; D gene unclear. Between the trimmed V and J ends, which lost 7 bases and 7 bases, there was a span of 11 bases. This CDR3 has 12 amino acids. In germline, CDR1 is MNHNS, CDR2 SASEGT.

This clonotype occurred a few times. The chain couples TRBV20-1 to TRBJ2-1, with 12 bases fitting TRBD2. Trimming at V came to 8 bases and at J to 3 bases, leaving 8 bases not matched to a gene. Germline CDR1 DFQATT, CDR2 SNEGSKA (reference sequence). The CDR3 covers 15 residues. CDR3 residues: CSFQRTSGIYNEQFF. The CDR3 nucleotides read TGCAGTTTTCAAAGGACTAGCGGGATCTACAATGAGCAGTTCTTC.

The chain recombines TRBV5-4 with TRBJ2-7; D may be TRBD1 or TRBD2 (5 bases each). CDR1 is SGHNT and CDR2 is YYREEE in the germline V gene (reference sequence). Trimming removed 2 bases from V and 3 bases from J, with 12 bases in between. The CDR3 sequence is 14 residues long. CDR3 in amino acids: CASSFEGTNYEQYF. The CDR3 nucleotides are TGTGCCAGCAGCTTTGAAGGGACCAACTACGAGCAGTACTTC. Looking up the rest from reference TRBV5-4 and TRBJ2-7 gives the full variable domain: ETGVTQSPTHLIKTRGQQVTLRCSSQSGHNTVSWYQQALGQGPQFIFQYYREEENGRGNFPPRFSGLQFPNYSSELNVNALELDDSALYLCASSFEGTNYEQYFGPGTRLTVT.

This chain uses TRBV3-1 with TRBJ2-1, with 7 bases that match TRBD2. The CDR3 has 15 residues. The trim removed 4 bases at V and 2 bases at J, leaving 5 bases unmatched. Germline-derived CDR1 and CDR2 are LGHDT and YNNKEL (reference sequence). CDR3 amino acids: CASSRGRNTYNEQFF. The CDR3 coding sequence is TGTGCCAGCAGCCGCGGGAGAAATACCTACAATGAGCAGTTCTTC.

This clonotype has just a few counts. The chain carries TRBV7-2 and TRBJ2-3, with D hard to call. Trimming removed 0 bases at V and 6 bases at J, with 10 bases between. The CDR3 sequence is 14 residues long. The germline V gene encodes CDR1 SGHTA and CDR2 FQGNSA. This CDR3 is CASSLALRRDTQYF. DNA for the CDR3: TGTGCCAGCAGCTTAGCGCTTCGAAGGGATACGCAGTATTTT.

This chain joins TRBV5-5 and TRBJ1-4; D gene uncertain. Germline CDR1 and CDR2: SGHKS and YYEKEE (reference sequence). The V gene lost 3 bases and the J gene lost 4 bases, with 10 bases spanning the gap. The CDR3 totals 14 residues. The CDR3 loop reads CASSSGPFNEKLFF. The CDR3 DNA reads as TGTGCCAGCAGCTCTGGGCCTTTTAATGAAAAACTGTTTTTT.

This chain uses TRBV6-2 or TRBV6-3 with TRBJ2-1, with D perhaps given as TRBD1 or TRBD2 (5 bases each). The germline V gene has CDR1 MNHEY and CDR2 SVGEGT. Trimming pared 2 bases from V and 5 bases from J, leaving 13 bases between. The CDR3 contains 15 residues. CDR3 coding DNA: TGTGCCAGCAGTTACCCGCCGGGGCAGAACAATGAGCAGTTCTTC. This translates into CASSYPPGQNNEQFF.

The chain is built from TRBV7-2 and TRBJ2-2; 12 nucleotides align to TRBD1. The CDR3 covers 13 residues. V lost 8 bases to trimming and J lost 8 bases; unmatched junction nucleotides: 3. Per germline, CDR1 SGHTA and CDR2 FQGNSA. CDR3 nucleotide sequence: TGTGCCAGCGGGGACAGGGGGCCAGGGGAGCTGTTTTTT. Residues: CASGDRGPGELFF. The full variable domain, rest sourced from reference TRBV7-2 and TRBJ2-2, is GAGVSQSPSNKVTEKGKDVELRCDPISGHTALYWYRQSLGQGLEFLIYFQGNSAPDKSGLPSDRFSAERTGGSVSTLTIQRTQQEDSAVYLCASGDRGPGELFFGEGSRLTVL.

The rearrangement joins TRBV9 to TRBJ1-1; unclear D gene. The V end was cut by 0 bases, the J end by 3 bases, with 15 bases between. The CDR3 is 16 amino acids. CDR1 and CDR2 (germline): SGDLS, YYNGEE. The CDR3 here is CASSVGLTLRDTEAFF. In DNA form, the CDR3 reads TGTGCCAGCAGCGTAGGGTTAACGTTGAGGGACACTGAAGCTTTCTTT.

CDR3 coding DNA: TGTGCCAGCAGTTACTCCATAGGGGCTCCATACAATGAGCAGTTCTTC. It yields the protein CASSYSIGAPYNEQFF. The V call is TRBV6-2 or TRBV6-3, the J call TRBJ2-1; D perhaps matches TRBD1 (5 bases). CDR1 is MNHEY and CDR2 is SVGEGT in the germline V gene. Trimming removed 0 bases at V and 4 bases at J, with 13 bases between. The CDR3 runs to 16 residues.

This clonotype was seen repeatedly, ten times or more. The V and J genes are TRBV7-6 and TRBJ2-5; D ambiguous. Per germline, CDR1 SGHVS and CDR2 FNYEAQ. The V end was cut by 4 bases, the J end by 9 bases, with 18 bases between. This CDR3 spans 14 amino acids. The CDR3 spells CASSSPIGMSPQYF. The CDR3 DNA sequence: TGTGCCAGCAGCTCTCCAATTGGTATGAGTCCCCAGTACTTC.

The CDR3 protein is CASSSTGTRTYNEQFF. The CDR3 DNA reads as TGTGCCAGCAGCAGCACCGGGACTAGGACCTACAATGAGCAGTTCTTC. The rearrangement uses TRBV5-4 and TRBJ2-1, with TRBD2 matching over 8 bases. CDR1 SGHNT and CDR2 YYREEE come from the germline V gene (reference sequence). Trimming removed 4 bases from V and 2 bases from J; junction bases left unmatched: 8. The CDR3 runs 16 residues.

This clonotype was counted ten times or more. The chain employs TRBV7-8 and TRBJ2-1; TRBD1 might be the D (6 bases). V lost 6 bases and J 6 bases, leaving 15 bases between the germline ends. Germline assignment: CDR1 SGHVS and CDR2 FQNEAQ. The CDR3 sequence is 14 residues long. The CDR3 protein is CASRARTGFNEQFF. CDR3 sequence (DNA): TGTGCCAGCAGGGCTCGCACAGGGTTCAATGAGCAGTTCTTC.

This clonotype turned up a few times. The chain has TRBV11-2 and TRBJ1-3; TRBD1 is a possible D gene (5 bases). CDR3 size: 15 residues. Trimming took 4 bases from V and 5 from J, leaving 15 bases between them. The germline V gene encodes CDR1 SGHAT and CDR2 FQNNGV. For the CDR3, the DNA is TGTGCCAGCAGCTCCAGGCAGGGATCGAGAAACACCATATATTTT. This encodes CASSSRQGSRNTIYF.